This T cell receptor beta chain stems from a study of response to subunit inactivated influenza vaccine. Broader study findings: Authors suggested seasonal influenza vaccinations each recruit few new T cells.

MiXCR, applied by TCRdb to the RT-PCR reads, yields one record per CDR3 protein. The sample gives around 790,000 distinct CDR3 sequences, 21% of which show up once; 10% is in the top ten. This CDR3 has 13 amino acids. CDR1 is SNHLY, CDR2 FYNNEI, per germline. The trim removed 11 bases at V and 3 bases at J, leaving 7 bases unmatched. A note on this clonotype: As yet, its antigen is unknown.

The input for sequencing was PBMCs from blood, taken about 5 days after vaccination. The chain uses TRBV2 and TRBJ1-2; 9 nucleotides line up with TRBD1. The sequence derives from a man aged 50 or older who received an inactivated influenza vaccine. As DNA, the CDR3 is TGTGCCTCCCGGACAGGGGTTTACTATGGCTACACCTTC. Its protein is CASRTGVYYGYTF.